The 15 T cell receptor beta chains given below trace back to one sample, sequenced in a study of blood T cell repertoires in COVID-19. The protocol was immunoSEQ multiplex PCR, while the TCRdb copy is restricted to in-frame clones and leaves out a portion. This table holds 90,000 to 150,000 clones, 70% to 80% found once. Sequenced sample: peripheral blood. Receptors were obtained from a woman of 80 years or more with acute or convalescent COVID-19.

The chain employs TRBV24-1 and TRBJ2-1; TRBD2 agrees at 9 bases. With V trimmed by 6 bases and J by 2 bases, 4 bases remained unmatched. The CDR3 covers 15 residues. Germline values: CDR1 KGHDR, CDR2 SFDVKD. In DNA form, the CDR3 reads TGTGCCACCAGTCAAGCGGGAGGACCCTACAATGAGCAGTTCTTC. Translation gives CATSQAGGPYNEQFF.

Only one count was recorded for this clone. The chain joins TRBV7-2 to TRBJ2-5; a possible D gene is TRBD2 (5 bases). Trimming removed 1 base from V and 5 bases from J, with 11 bases in between. The CDR3 runs to 14 residues. Germline CDR1 is SGHTA and CDR2 is FQGNSA. CDR3 in amino acids: CASSLDSGVETQYF. In DNA, the CDR3 is TGTGCCAGCAGCTTAGACTCCGGGGTGGAGACCCAGTACTTC.

The chain is built from TRBV4-2 and TRBJ1-2, with 8 bases lining up with TRBD1. The CDR3 covers 14 residues. Germline CDR1 and CDR2: LGHNA and YNFKEQ. Unmatched junction bases numbered 2, after V lost 0 bases and J lost 5 bases. DNA of the CDR3: TGTGCCAGCAGCCAAGACGGACAGGGATATGGCTACACCTTC. Translated: CASSQDGQGYGYTF.

The chain is built from TRBV7-2 and TRBJ1-2; D may be TRBD1 (5 bases). Per the germline V gene, CDR1 is SGHTA and CDR2 is FQGNSA. V was cut by 0 bases and J by 0 bases, with 8 bases left in between. This CDR3 region has 15 residues. The DNA of the CDR3 is TGTGCCAGCAGCTTAGCAGCCAGGGCTAACTATGGCTACACCTTC. This translates into CASSLAARANYGYTF.

This chain uses TRBV5-1 with TRBJ1-6; D is possibly TRBD1 (5 bases). Germline assignment: CDR1 SGHRS and CDR2 YFSETQ. This CDR3 is 14 amino acids long. V lost 3 bases and J 10 bases, leaving 14 bases between the germline ends. As DNA, the CDR3 is TGCGCCAGCAGCTACGGGACTCGGGGGTCACCCCTCCACTTT. As protein: CASSYGTRGSPLHF.

The chain uses TRBV6-5 and TRBJ1-1, with no clear D. This CDR3 is 13 amino acids long. The germline gives CDR1 MNHEY, CDR2 SVGAGI. V was cut by 0 bases and J by 8 bases, with 10 bases left in between. The CDR3 sequence is CASSYSFRGEAFF. The CDR3 nucleotides are TGTGCCAGCAGTTACTCGTTCCGGGGAGAAGCTTTCTTT.

The V and J genes are TRBV29-1 and TRBJ1-1; a weak D match, TRBD1 (5 bases). V shed 4 bases and J shed 1 base, with 13 bases lying between them. The CDR3 sequence is 14 residues long. Germline lookup yields CDR1 SQVTM and CDR2 ANQGSEA. The CDR3 here is CSVARQGGNTEAFF. In nucleotides, the CDR3 is TGCAGCGTTGCAAGGCAGGGAGGGAACACTGAAGCTTTCTTT.

In its sample, this clone was seen a few times. J is TRBJ1-1 and V is TRBV5-4; 7 bases match TRBD1. The V segment lost 4 bases and the J segment 3 bases; nucleotides outside the gene matches: 3. This CDR3 contains 13 residues. In germline, CDR1 is SGHNT, CDR2 YYREEE (reference sequence). The CDR3 region has the DNA TGTGCCAGCAGCCTCGACAGGGACACTGAAGCTTTCTTT. It is translated as CASSLDRDTEAFF.

This clone is a singleton in its sample. The genes are TRBV5-1 and TRBJ2-1; 10 bases agree with TRBD1. V shed 1 base and J 8 bases; nucleotides not matched to a gene: 3. The CDR3 loop spans 14 amino acids. Looked up from germline, CDR1 is SGHRS and CDR2 is YFSETQ. CDR3: CASSLYGTGDEQFF. The CDR3 DNA sequence: TGCGCCAGCAGCTTGTACGGGACAGGGGATGAGCAGTTCTTC. The full variable domain, in which reference TRBV5-1 and TRBJ2-1 provide the parts outside the CDR3, is KAGVTQTPRYLIKTRGQQVTLSCSPISGHRSVSWYQQTPGQGLQFLFEYFSETQRNKGNFPGRFSGRQFSNSRSEMNVSTLELGDSALYLCASSLYGTGDEQFFGPGTRLTVL.

In nucleotides, the CDR3 is TGTGCCAGCAGTTACGCACAGGGGTCAGCTTTCTTT. Translated, it gives CASSYAQGSAFF. V is TRBV6-2 or TRBV6-3 and J is TRBJ1-1; TRBD1 matches at 7 bases. Per the germline V gene, CDR1 is MNHEY and CDR2 is SVGEGT. This CDR3 is built from 12 residues. J gave up 10 bases and V 2 bases, and 4 bases lay outside the gene matches.

This clone has more than one count but fewer than ten. The chain combines TRBV24-1 with TRBJ2-7; 7 bases line up with TRBD2. J lost 1 base, V lost 5 bases, and 4 bases had no gene match. This CDR3 spans 14 amino acids. The germline CDR1 and CDR2 sequences are KGHDR and SFDVKD. CDR3 in amino acids: CATSATGGSYEQYF. In DNA form, the CDR3 reads TGTGCCACCAGTGCTACGGGAGGTTCCTACGAGCAGTACTTC.

The rearrangement links TRBV7-8 to TRBJ2-1; D ambiguous. The germline V and J ends were trimmed by 5 bases and 7 bases, with 12 bases remaining between them. The CDR3 runs to 13 residues. Germline lookup yields CDR1 SGHVS and CDR2 FQNEAQ. CDR3 coding DNA: TGTGCCAGCAGCCGAGGTGGAGATAATGAGCAGTTCTTC. Residues: CASSRGGDNEQFF.

This clone was recorded a few times. This rearrangement joins TRBV4-1 to TRBJ2-3; no firm D call. Germline values: CDR1 MGHRA, CDR2 YSYEKL. With 5 bases removed from V and 2 bases from J, the gap between germline ends came to 8 bases. This CDR3 contains 13 residues. CDR3 region: CASSSQFTDTQYF. The CDR3 nucleotides are TGCGCCAGCAGCTCGCAGTTCACAGATACGCAGTATTTT.

The chain employs TRBV19 and TRBJ2-1; weak D call: TRBD1 (5 bases). Between the trimmed V and J ends, which lost 6 bases and 4 bases, there was a span of 10 bases. The CDR3 is made up of 13 amino acids. Germline values: CDR1 LNHDA, CDR2 SQIVND (reference sequence). The CDR3 nucleotides read TGTGCCAGTAGCAGACAGTTTTACAATGAGCAGTTCTTC. It yields the protein CASSRQFYNEQFF.

The chain employs TRBV6-6 and TRBJ2-5; D is perhaps TRBD2 (6 bases). The CDR3 length is 12 residues. The germline gives CDR1 MNHNY, CDR2 SVGAGI (reference sequence). Trimming shortened V by 0 bases and J by 7 bases, and 6 bases separated the two germline ends. CDR3 in amino acids: CASSYSEGTQYF. In DNA form, the CDR3 reads TGTGCCAGCAGTTACTCGGAGGGGACCCAGTACTTC.